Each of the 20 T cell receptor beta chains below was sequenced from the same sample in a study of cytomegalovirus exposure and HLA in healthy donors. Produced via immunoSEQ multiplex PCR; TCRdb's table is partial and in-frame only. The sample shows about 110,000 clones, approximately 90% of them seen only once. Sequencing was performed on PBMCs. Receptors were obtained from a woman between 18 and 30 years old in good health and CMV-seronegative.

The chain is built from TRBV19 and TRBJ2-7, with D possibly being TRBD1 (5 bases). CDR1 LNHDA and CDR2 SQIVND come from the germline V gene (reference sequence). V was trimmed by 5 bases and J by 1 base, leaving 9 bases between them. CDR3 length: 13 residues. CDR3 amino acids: CASSWGSSYEQYF. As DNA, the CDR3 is TGTGCCAGTAGTTGGGGCAGTTCCTACGAGCAGTACTTC.

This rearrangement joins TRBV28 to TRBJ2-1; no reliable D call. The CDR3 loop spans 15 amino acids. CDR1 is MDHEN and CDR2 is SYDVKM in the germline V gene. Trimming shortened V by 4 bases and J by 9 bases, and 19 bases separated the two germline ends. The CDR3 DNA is TGTGCCAGCAGTTCCGCAGGCACCCGCTTAAGTGAGCAGTTCTTC. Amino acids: CASSSAGTRLSEQFF.

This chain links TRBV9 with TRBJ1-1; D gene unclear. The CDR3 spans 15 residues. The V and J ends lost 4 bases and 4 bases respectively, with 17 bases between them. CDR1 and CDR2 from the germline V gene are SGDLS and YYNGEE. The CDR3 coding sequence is TGTGCCAGCAGCCCCCCCCGAGGCCGCTCCACTGAAGCTTTCTTT. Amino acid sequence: CASSPPRGRSTEAFF.

The CDR3, as DNA: TGCGCCAGCAGCTCAGGGACAGCGAACACCGGGGAGCTGTTTTTT. Its protein product is CASSSGTANTGELFF. The rearrangement uses TRBV5-1 and TRBJ2-2, with TRBD1 matching over 7 bases. This CDR3 is built from 15 residues. With V trimmed by 3 bases and J by 0 bases, 2 bases remained unmatched. The V gene's germline CDR1 is SGHRS and CDR2 YFSETQ.

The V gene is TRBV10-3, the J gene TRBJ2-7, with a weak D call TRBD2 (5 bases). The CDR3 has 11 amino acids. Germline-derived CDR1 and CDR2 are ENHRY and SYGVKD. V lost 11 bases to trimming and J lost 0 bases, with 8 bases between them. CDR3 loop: CASGVSYEQYF. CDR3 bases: TGTGCCTCCGGGGTCTCCTACGAGCAGTACTTC.

The CDR3 region is CASSPTSGNSYEQYF. The CDR3 DNA is TGCGCCAGCAGCCCGACTAGCGGAAATTCCTACGAGCAGTACTTC. J is TRBJ2-7 and V is TRBV5-1; 9 bases match TRBD2. There are 15 residues in the CDR3. Looked up from germline, CDR1 is SGHRS and CDR2 is YFSETQ. V lost 4 bases and J lost 1; bases outside the gene matches: 6.

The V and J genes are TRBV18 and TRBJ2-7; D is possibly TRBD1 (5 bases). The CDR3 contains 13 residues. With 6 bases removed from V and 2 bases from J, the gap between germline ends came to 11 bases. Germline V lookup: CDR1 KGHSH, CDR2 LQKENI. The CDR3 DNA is TGTGCCAGCTCGTCTCCAGGGACCTACGAGCAGTACTTC. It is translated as CASSSPGTYEQYF. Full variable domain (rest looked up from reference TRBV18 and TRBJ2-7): NAGVMQNPRHLVRRRGQEARLRCSPMKGHSHVYWYRQLPEEGLKFMVYLQKENIIDESGMPKERFSAEFPKEGPSILRIQQVVRGDSAAYFCASSSPGTYEQYFGPGTRLTVT.

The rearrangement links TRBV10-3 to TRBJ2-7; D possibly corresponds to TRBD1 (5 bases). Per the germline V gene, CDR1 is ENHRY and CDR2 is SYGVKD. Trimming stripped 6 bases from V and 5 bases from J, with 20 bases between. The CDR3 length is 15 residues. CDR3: CAIRGDNDPAHEQYF. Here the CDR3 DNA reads TGTGCCATCAGAGGGGATAACGACCCGGCCCACGAGCAGTACTTC.

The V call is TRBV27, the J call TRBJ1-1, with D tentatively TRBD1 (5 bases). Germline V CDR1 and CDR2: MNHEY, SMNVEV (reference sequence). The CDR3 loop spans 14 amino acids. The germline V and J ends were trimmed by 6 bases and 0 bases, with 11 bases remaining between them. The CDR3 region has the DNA TGTGCCAGCAGAGCGCAGGGCGTGAACACTGAAGCTTTCTTT. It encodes CASRAQGVNTEAFF.

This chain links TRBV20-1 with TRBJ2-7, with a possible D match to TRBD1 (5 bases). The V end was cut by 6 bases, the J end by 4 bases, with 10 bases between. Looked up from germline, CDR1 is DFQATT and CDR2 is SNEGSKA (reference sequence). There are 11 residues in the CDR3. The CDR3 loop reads CSALRQYEQYF. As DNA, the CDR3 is TGCAGTGCCCTTAGACAGTACGAGCAGTACTTC.

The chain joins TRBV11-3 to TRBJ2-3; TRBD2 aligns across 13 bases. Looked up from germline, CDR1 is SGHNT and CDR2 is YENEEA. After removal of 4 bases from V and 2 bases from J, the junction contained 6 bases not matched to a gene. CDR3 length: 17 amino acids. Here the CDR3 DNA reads TGTGCCAGCAGCTCCACTAGCGGGAGGGCCAACACAGATACGCAGTATTTT. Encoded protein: CASSSTSGRANTDTQYF.

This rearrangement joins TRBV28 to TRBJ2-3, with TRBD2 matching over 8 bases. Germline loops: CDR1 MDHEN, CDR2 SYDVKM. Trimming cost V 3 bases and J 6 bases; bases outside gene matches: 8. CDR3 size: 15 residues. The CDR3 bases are TGTGCCAGCAGTTTTTCTGCGGGAGGTGTCGATACGCAGTATTTT. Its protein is CASSFSAGGVDTQYF.

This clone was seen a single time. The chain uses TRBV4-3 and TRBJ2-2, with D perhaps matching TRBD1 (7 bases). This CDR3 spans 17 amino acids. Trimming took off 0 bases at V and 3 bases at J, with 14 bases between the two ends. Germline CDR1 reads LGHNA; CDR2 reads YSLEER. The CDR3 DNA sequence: TGCGCCAGCAGCCAAGAGCCGGTCAGGGGGGACACCGGGGAGCTGTTTTTT. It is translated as CASSQEPVRGDTGELFF.

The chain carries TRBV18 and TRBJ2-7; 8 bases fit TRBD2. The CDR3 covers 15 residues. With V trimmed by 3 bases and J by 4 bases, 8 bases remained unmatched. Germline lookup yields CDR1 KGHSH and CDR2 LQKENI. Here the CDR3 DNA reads TGTGCCAGCTCACCTGGGGCGGGAGGCCTTTACGAGCAGTACTTC. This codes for CASSPGAGGLYEQYF.

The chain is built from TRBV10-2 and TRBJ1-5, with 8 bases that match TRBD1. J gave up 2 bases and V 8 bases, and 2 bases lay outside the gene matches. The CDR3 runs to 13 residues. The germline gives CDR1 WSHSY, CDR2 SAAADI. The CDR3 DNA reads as TGCGCCAGCTACAGGGGGGGCAATCAGCCCCAGCATTTT. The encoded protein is CASYRGGNQPQHF.

CDR3 in DNA: TGTGCCAGCGGAGGGCGGGGGAGTCGTGGCTACGAGCAGTACTTC. Translated, it gives CASGGRGSRGYEQYF. V is TRBV6-1 and J is TRBJ2-7; 7 nucleotides line up with TRBD2. This CDR3 contains 15 residues. V lost 8 bases and J lost 3; bases outside the gene matches: 13. In germline, CDR1 is MNHNS, CDR2 SASEGT.

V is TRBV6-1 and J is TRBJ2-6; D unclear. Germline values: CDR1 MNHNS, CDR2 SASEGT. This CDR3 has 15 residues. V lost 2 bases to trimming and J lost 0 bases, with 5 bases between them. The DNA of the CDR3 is TGTGCCAGCAGTGAATTAAACTCTGGGGCCAACGTCCTGACTTTC. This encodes CASSELNSGANVLTF.

CDR3 loop: CASSKVGGSQPQHF. DNA of the CDR3: TGTGCCAGCAGTAAAGTGGGGGGGTCTCAGCCCCAGCATTTT. This sequence joins TRBV28 and TRBJ1-5, with D perhaps TRBD1 (5 bases). The V end lost 5 bases, the J end lost 6 bases, and 14 bases lay between the germline ends. This CDR3 comprises 14 residues. Germline lookup yields CDR1 MDHEN and CDR2 SYDVKM. The variable domain in full, with the rest retrieved from reference TRBV28 and TRBJ1-5, is DVKVTQSSRYLVKRTGEKVFLECVQDMDHENMFWYRQDPGLGLRLIYFSYDVKMKEKGDIPEGYSVSREKKERFSLILESASTNQTSMYLCASSKVGGSQPQHFGDGTRLSIL.

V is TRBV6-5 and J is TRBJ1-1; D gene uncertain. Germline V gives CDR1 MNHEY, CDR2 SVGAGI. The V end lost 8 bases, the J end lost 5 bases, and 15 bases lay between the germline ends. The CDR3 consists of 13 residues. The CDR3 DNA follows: TGTGCCAGCTGGAGCCTCCGGGGTACTGAAGCTTTCTTT. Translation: CASWSLRGTEAFF.

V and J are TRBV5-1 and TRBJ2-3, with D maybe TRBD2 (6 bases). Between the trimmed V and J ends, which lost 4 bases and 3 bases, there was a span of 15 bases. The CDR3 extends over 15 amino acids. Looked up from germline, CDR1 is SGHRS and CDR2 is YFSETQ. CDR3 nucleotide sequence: TGCGCCAGCAGCCCGGCGGGGCAGGGTACAGATACGCAGTATTTT. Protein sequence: CASSPAGQGTDTQYF.